The clone carrying this T cell receptor beta chain was seen many times. Graves' hyperthyroidism was deemed stable given no ophthalmopathy progression within 18 months. Diagnoses were established using clinical symptoms, serum thyroxine and TRAb, thyroid ultrasound and orbital computed tomography. The data stem from a study of T cells in Graves' hyperthyroidism and ophthalmopathy. Study overall: Peripheral blood was obtained at initial diagnosis, preceding any treatment.

RNA transcripts served as the template for amplifying TCR beta CDR3 regions. Initially, a first-round RT-PCR of the TCR CDR3 employed the HTBI primer set. TCRdb re-derived calls from the multiplex PCR reads in MiXCR, one entry per CDR3 protein. The sample includes around 200,000 distinct CDR3 sequences, around 16% of them seen just once. The germline CDR1 and CDR2 sequences are LGHNA and YSLEER. The CDR3 is 15 residues long. Trimming removed 3 bases from V and 3 bases from J; junction bases left unmatched: 4. The V and J genes are TRBV4-3 and TRBJ2-1; 8 bases are shared with TRBD1. Material: blood. The clonotype comes from a man aged 35 to 55 with Graves' hyperthyroidism. The CDR3 DNA reads as TGCGCCAGCAGCCAGGGGACAGGTTACTACAATGAGCAGTTCTTC. It specifies CASSQGTGYYNEQFF.